These 30 T cell receptor beta chains share one sample of origin, sequenced in a study of T cells after posttransplantation cyclophosphamide. Treatment was busulfan-fludarabine conditioning, a marrow graft, and cyclophosphamide on days +3 and +4. Measured with immunoSEQ multiplex PCR; TCRdb has only the in-frame clones, and not every one. The table shows about 18,000 clones, with roughly 73% occurring only once. The sequencing here drew on CD8+ T cells sorted from PBMCs, taken 1,700 to 2,000 days after a stem cell transplant with posttransplant cyclophosphamide. The receptors come from a female patient between 40 and 50 years old who received an allogeneic stem cell transplant from a related donor, was CMV-positive, and had no GVHD. A subset of T cells may come from the graft donor.

The chain joins TRBV7-6 to TRBJ1-6, with D maybe TRBD1 (5 bases). Per germline, CDR1 SGHVS and CDR2 FNYEAQ. Trimming removed 4 bases from V and 2 bases from J, with 21 bases in between. The CDR3 runs 19 residues. The DNA for the CDR3 is TGTGCCAGCAGCTCATCTCCGGGACTTAAATTGCCCTATAATTCACCCCTCCACTTT. Its translation: CASSSSPGLKLPYNSPLHF. The full variable domain, in which reference TRBV7-6 and TRBJ1-6 provide the parts outside the CDR3, is GAGVSQSPRYKVTKRGQDVALRCDPISGHVSLYWYRQALGQGPEFLTYFNYEAQQDKSGLPNDRFSAERPEGSISTLTIQRTEQRDSAMYRCASSSSPGLKLPYNSPLHFGNGTRLTVT.

This clone came up a few times. This rearrangement joins TRBV5-4 to TRBJ2-7; no clear D. The CDR3 has 13 residues. Germline-derived CDR1 and CDR2 are SGHNT and YYREEE (reference sequence). V lost 2 bases and J lost 2, with 8 bases in between. The CDR3 DNA reads TGTGCCAGCAGCTTCGAACAGACCTACGAGCAGTACTTC. It codes for CASSFEQTYEQYF.

The chain couples TRBV27 to TRBJ2-6, with TRBD1 as a possible D gene (5 bases). Per germline, CDR1 MNHEY and CDR2 SMNVEV (reference sequence). Trimming removed 6 bases at V and 4 bases at J, with 19 bases between. The CDR3 covers 17 residues. The CDR3 nucleotides read TGTGCCAGCAGCCTTAGACCCCAGGGTACGGGGGCCAACGTCCTGACTTTC. As protein: CASSLRPQGTGANVLTF.

The rearrangement links TRBV23-1 to TRBJ1-1; 8 nucleotides align to TRBD1. TRBV23-1 is noted as an ORF with a role that remains uncertain. The CDR3 runs 15 residues. The J segment lost 4 bases and the V segment lost 2 bases, leaving 6 bases of the junction unmatched. CDR3 nucleotide sequence: TGCGCCAGCAGTCAAACCGACAGGGGCCTCACTGAAGCTTTCTTT. Its protein product is CASSQTDRGLTEAFF.

V gene TRBV7-9 combines with J gene TRBJ1-6, with a tentative D call TRBD1 (5 bases). The length of the CDR3 is 14 residues. V gave up 3 bases and J gave up 7 bases, with 10 bases separating them. Germline CDR1 reads SEHNR; CDR2 reads FQNEAQ (reference sequence). Here the CDR3 reads CASSLKEGNSPLHF. DNA for the CDR3: TGTGCCAGCAGCTTGAAGGAGGGGAATTCACCCCTCCACTTT.

DNA of the CDR3: TGTGCCACCGCACCAGGGGTCGAGGGCAATCAGCCCCAGCATTTT. Its protein product is CATAPGVEGNQPQHF. V usage is TRBV15 and J usage is TRBJ1-5; weak D call: TRBD1 (6 bases). The V gene lost 8 bases and the J gene lost 2 bases, with 16 bases spanning the gap. CDR1 and CDR2 from the germline V gene are LNHNV and YYDKDF (reference sequence). The CDR3 is 15 residues long.

By its share, this clone is medium-sized (0.01 to 0.1%). The chain has TRBV13 and TRBJ2-5; 7 bases map to TRBD2. CDR1 PRHDT and CDR2 FYEKMQ come from the germline V gene (reference sequence). CDR3 size: 13 residues. V dropped 4 bases and J dropped 5; count of bases not matched to a gene: 4. The CDR3 is CASSSNGGETQYF. As DNA, the CDR3 is TGTGCCAGCAGCTCTAACGGGGGGGAGACCCAGTACTTC.

This clone has a single count. V gene TRBV5-1 combines with J gene TRBJ1-1, with no clear D. There are 14 residues in the CDR3. Germline V gives CDR1 SGHRS, CDR2 YFSETQ. V lost 0 bases, J lost 6 bases, and 12 bases lay in between. Written as DNA, the CDR3 is TGCGCCAGCAGCTTGGCACTGGACTACGCTGAAGCTTTCTTT. Protein product: CASSLALDYAEAFF.

The chain couples TRBV10-1 to TRBJ1-6; D is perhaps TRBD1 (6 bases). The CDR3 has 14 amino acids. Between the trimmed V and J ends, which lost 2 bases and 7 bases, there was a span of 9 bases. Germline CDR1 is WNHNN and CDR2 is SYGVQD (reference sequence). CDR3 loop: CASSELGQNSPLHF. For the CDR3, the DNA is TGCGCCAGCAGTGAGCTAGGACAGAATTCACCCCTCCACTTT.

The V and J genes are TRBV7-3 and TRBJ2-1, with 7 positions matching TRBD2. The CDR3 runs to 15 residues. Germline V gene lookup returns CDR1 SGHTA and CDR2 FQGTGA. The trim removed 2 bases at V and 3 bases at J, leaving 4 bases unmatched. CDR3 DNA: TGTGCCAGCAGCTTAGTCAGCGGGGTCTACAATGAGCAGTTCTTC. Its protein product is CASSLVSGVYNEQFF.

The J gene is TRBJ2-7, the V gene TRBV21-1; TRBD1, the D gene given by the table, was not confirmed from the DNA. TRBV21-1 is a pseudogene locus. The CDR3 covers 14 residues. The CDR3 nucleotides read TGTGCCAGCAGCACCCGACAGGAAACCTACGAGCAGTACTTC. Translating gives CASSTRQETYEQYF.

V is TRBV10-2 and J is TRBJ2-7, with 8 bases matching TRBD1. The V gene end was trimmed by 7 bases and the J gene end by 7 bases; junction bases not matched to a gene: 9. CDR1 WSHSY and CDR2 SAAADI come from the germline V gene. The CDR3 contains 13 residues. CDR3 region: CASMGQGAQEQYF. The DNA for the CDR3 is TGCGCCAGCATGGGGCAGGGGGCCCAAGAGCAGTACTTC.

This clone has a single count. The rearrangement links TRBV18 to TRBJ2-7; 7 positions agree with TRBD1. This CDR3 region has 15 residues. The J segment lost 2 bases and the V segment lost 6 bases, leaving 10 bases of the junction unmatched. Looked up from germline, CDR1 is KGHSH and CDR2 is LQKENI. The CDR3 is CASSRPGRGTYEQYF. The CDR3 region has the DNA TGTGCCAGCTCCAGGCCGGGCAGGGGGACCTACGAGCAGTACTTC.

This clone has more than one count but fewer than ten. The rearrangement links TRBV9 to TRBJ1-2; possible D gene TRBD1, 5 bases. The CDR3 contains 13 residues. The V gene's germline CDR1 is SGDLS and CDR2 YYNGEE. V lost 0 bases and J lost 6, with 9 bases in between. For the CDR3, the DNA is TGTGCCAGCAGCGTAGATGGGGGGGATGGCTACACCTTC. Its protein product is CASSVDGGDGYTF.

The chain joins TRBV6-6 to TRBJ2-5; 7 bases align to TRBD1. Losses at the gene ends were 6 bases for V and 4 bases for J; bases not matched to a gene: 14. This CDR3 comprises 16 residues. CDR1 is MNHNY and CDR2 is SVGAGI in the germline V gene (reference sequence). This CDR3 is CASSSPETGLAETQYF. DNA for the CDR3: TGTGCCAGCAGCTCCCCGGAGACAGGGCTAGCAGAGACCCAGTACTTC.

The J gene is TRBJ2-7, the V gene TRBV6-5; 7 bases are shared with TRBD1. The CDR3 extends over 14 amino acids. V lost 5 bases to trimming and J lost 2 bases; unmatched junction nucleotides: 6. Per the germline V gene, CDR1 is MNHEY and CDR2 is SVGAGI. DNA of the CDR3: TGTGCCAGCAGTGGAGACAGGGCCCCCTACGAGCAGTACTTC. It codes for CASSGDRAPYEQYF.

This clone came up a few times. The CDR3 spells CASSSGYLSPLHF. As DNA, the CDR3 is TGTGCCAGTAGTTCAGGGTACCTTTCACCCCTCCACTTT. The chain has TRBV19 and TRBJ1-6; D might be TRBD1 (5 bases). CDR1 and CDR2 (germline): LNHDA, SQIVND (reference sequence). The CDR3 extends over 13 amino acids. V lost 5 bases and J 9 bases, leaving 11 bases between the germline ends.

This clone was recorded once. J is TRBJ2-7 and V is TRBV7-9; tentative D call: TRBD2 (7 bases). Trimming stripped 7 bases from V and 6 bases from J, with 16 bases between. From germline, CDR1 is SEHNR and CDR2 FQNEAQ (reference sequence). The CDR3 totals 13 residues. The CDR3 region has the DNA TGTGCCAGCATCGTTGGGGGGGGGCGCGAGCAGTACTTC. Protein product: CASIVGGGREQYF.

This clone was found a few times. This chain connects TRBV7-9 to TRBJ2-6; unclear D gene. The V end was cut by 8 bases, the J end by 0 bases, with 2 bases between. Germline CDR1 SEHNR, CDR2 FQNEAQ (reference sequence). The CDR3 consists of 12 residues. The CDR3 here is CASYSGANVLTF. The CDR3 DNA follows: TGTGCCAGCTACTCTGGGGCCAACGTCCTGACTTTC.

The V call is TRBV2, the J call TRBJ2-1, with TRBD2 matching over 7 bases. The CDR3 totals 15 residues. Looked up from germline, CDR1 is SNHLY and CDR2 is FYNNEI. Trimming at V came to 3 bases and at J to 0 bases, leaving 2 bases not matched to a gene. CDR3 bases: TGTGCCAGCAGTGACACGGGAGGCTCCTACAATGAGCAGTTCTTC. Translated: CASSDTGGSYNEQFF.

V usage is TRBV6-4 and J usage is TRBJ2-7; D perhaps matches TRBD2 (5 bases). CDR3 length: 16 residues. V gave up 3 bases and J gave up 3 bases, with 18 bases separating them. The germline CDR1 and CDR2 sequences are MRHNA and SNTAGT. The CDR3 region has the DNA TGTGCCAGCAGTGAAGCGCACACGGGGATAAACTACGAGCAGTACTTC. It encodes CASSEAHTGINYEQYF.

This CDR3 is CASSVGQGSEAFF. The CDR3 DNA reads as TGTGCCAGCAGCGTGGGACAGGGGAGTGAAGCTTTCTTT. The rearrangement uses TRBV9 and TRBJ1-1, with 10 bases that match TRBD1. In germline, CDR1 is SGDLS, CDR2 YYNGEE. The CDR3 is 13 residues long. Germline trimming cut 2 bases from V and 7 bases from J; bases unmatched to any gene: 2.

The chain is built from TRBV5-6 and TRBJ2-5, with D maybe TRBD2 (6 bases). Trimming left V 6 bases short and J 2 bases short, with 17 bases between. Per germline, CDR1 SGHDT and CDR2 YYEEEE. CDR3 length: 15 amino acids. This chain's CDR3 is CASNLEASEQETQYF. CDR3 in DNA: TGTGCCAGCAACCTAGAGGCTAGCGAACAAGAGACCCAGTACTTC.

The chain combines TRBV5-1 with TRBJ1-2, with TRBD1 identical over 7 bases. Germline assignment: CDR1 SGHRS and CDR2 YFSETQ. V lost 1 base, J lost 2 bases, and 5 bases stayed unmatched. CDR3 size: 15 residues. The CDR3 nucleotides are TGCGCCAGCAGCTTGTCGGACAGGCTAAACTATGGCTACACCTTC. Protein sequence: CASSLSDRLNYGYTF.

The rearrangement joins TRBV9 to TRBJ2-3, with D possibly being TRBD1 (6 bases). This CDR3 is built from 15 residues. The V end was cut by 4 bases, the J end by 4 bases, with 16 bases between. Germline V gene data show CDR1 as SGDLS and CDR2 as YYNGEE. CDR3 sequence (DNA): TGTGCCAGCAGCCCACAGGGTTCGTTAGCAGATACGCAGTATTTT. Translation gives CASSPQGSLADTQYF.

This chain connects TRBV7-3 to TRBJ2-5; TRBD1 aligns across 7 bases. Trimming removed 5 bases from V and 2 bases from J; junction bases left unmatched: 2. Germline V gene sequence: CDR1 SGHTA, CDR2 FQGTGA. The CDR3 is 13 amino acids. CDR3 amino acids: CASSLGQQETQYF. CDR3 bases: TGTGCCAGCAGCCTGGGACAGCAAGAGACCCAGTACTTC. The full variable domain, in which reference TRBV7-3 and TRBJ2-5 provide the parts outside the CDR3, is GAGVSQTPSNKVTEKGKYVELRCDPISGHTALYWYRQSLGQGPEFLIYFQGTGAADDSGLPNDRFFAVRPEGSVSTLKIQRTERGDSAVYLCASSLGQQETQYFGPGTRLLVL.

The chain has TRBV7-9 and TRBJ2-7, with TRBD1 matching over 10 bases. Unmatched junction bases numbered 4, after V lost 3 bases and J lost 2 bases. Germline values: CDR1 SEHNR, CDR2 FQNEAQ (reference sequence). The CDR3 is 15 amino acids. CDR3 coding DNA: TGTGCCAGCAGCTTGGACGGGACAGGGGCCTACGAGCAGTACTTC. It specifies CASSLDGTGAYEQYF.

In this sample, this clone turned up a few times. The chain has TRBV6-5 and TRBJ1-1, with a tentative D call TRBD1 (6 bases). The germline V gene encodes CDR1 MNHEY and CDR2 SVGAGI. This CDR3 has 15 amino acids. V lost 5 bases to trimming and J lost 4 bases, with 17 bases between them. This chain's CDR3 is CASSPDPGAGTEAFF. CDR3 coding DNA: TGTGCCAGCAGTCCCGACCCAGGGGCGGGCACTGAAGCTTTCTTT.

The chain joins TRBV29-1 to TRBJ2-2; no clear D gene. CDR1 is SQVTM, CDR2 ANQGSEA, per germline. This CDR3 comprises 11 residues. V lost 7 bases to trimming and J lost 7 bases, with 10 bases between them. As DNA, the CDR3 is TGCAGCGGTCTCTACTACGGGGAGCTGTTTTTT. The encoded protein is CSGLYYGELFF.

The chain combines TRBV15 with TRBJ2-1; TRBD1 is a possible D gene (5 bases). Germline CDR1 and CDR2: LNHNV and YYDKDF (reference sequence). The CDR3 is 15 amino acids. The ends were cut back, 4 bases at V and 0 bases at J, with 10 bases in the middle. DNA of the CDR3: TGTGCCACCAGCACAGCAGGGAACTCCTACAATGAGCAGTTCTTC. Translated: CATSTAGNSYNEQFF.